These 30 T cell receptor beta chains were all obtained from the same sample, sequenced in a study of T cell clonality in common variable immunodeficiency. The study's findings and limits: Fewer deletions and N-nucleotide insertions were reportedly seen in common variable immunodeficiency TCR beta sequences.

The method was immunoSEQ multiplex PCR; TCRdb's version includes in-frame clones alone and lacks a portion of them. This sample carries 2,500 or so clones, none of them present only once. These receptors have no known antigen. The sample taken for sequencing was peripheral blood mononuclear cells. The source is a human donor with common variable immunodeficiency.

Details on this clone: The read ends 3 residues before the CDR3 terminus; that terminus is restored from the germline J gene. V usage is TRBV6-1 and J usage is TRBJ2-7; 7 nucleotides align to TRBD1. CDR1 and CDR2 from the germline V gene are MNHNS and SASEGT. J gave up 5 bases and V 3 bases, and 10 bases lay outside the gene matches. The CDR3 spans 15 residues. CDR3 DNA, as far as it was read: TGTGCCAGCAGTGAGGGGTTAGGGGGCATCCACGAG. Its protein is CASSEGLGGIHE. The entire CDR3 protein reads CASSEGLGGIHEQYF.

Relative to its sample, this clone is medium-sized (0.01 to 0.1%). Coverage ceases 3 residues before the CDR3 finishes, and the germline J gene fills in the end. This sequence joins TRBV20-1 and TRBJ2-3, with D maybe TRBD1 (6 bases). The germline V gene encodes CDR1 DFQATT and CDR2 SNEGSKA (reference sequence). CDR3 length: 14 residues. Trimming removed 5 bases from V and 2 bases from J, with 14 bases in between. The CDR3 reads CSADTGLYTDTQYF. CDR3 DNA, as far as it was read: TGCAGTGCTGATACAGGGCTTTACACAGATACG.

Turning to this clone: The CDR3 end is not reached by the read, which stops 3 residues before it; the germline J gene fills it in. The V call is TRBV11-2, the J call TRBJ2-7, with D perhaps matching TRBD1 (5 bases). CDR1 is SGHAT and CDR2 is FQNNGV in the germline V gene. The V end lost 1 base, the J end lost 0 bases, and 10 bases lay between the germline ends. This CDR3 is 15 amino acids long. The DNA read from the CDR3 is TGTGCCAGCAGCTTAGGACAGCCGGGCTCCTACGAG. Translating gives CASSLGQPGSYE. The CDR3 in its entirety is CASSLGQPGSYEQYF.

The CDR3 bases that were read are TGTGCCAGCAGCTTAGAGACTAGCTTAGGTGAG. Translated, it gives CASSLETSLGE. The entire CDR3 protein reads CASSLETSLGEQFF. This sequence joins TRBV7-9 and TRBJ2-1; 7 nucleotides line up with TRBD2. The read stops 3 residues short of the end of the CDR3; the missing end is completed from the germline J gene. The CDR3 runs 14 residues. Trimming removed 1 base from V and 9 bases from J; junction bases left unmatched: 6. The germline gives CDR1 SEHNR, CDR2 FQNEAQ (reference sequence).

A note on this clone: The CDR3 end is not reached by the read, which stops 3 residues before it; the germline J gene fills it in. This chain uses TRBV2 with TRBJ1-5; D call uncertain. Germline CDR1 and CDR2: SNHLY and FYNNEI. The CDR3 sequence is 13 residues long. Trimming pared 2 bases from V and 4 bases from J, leaving 6 bases between. The sequenced part of the CDR3 DNA is TGTGCCAGCAGTGAACAGCGGAATCAGCCC. Residues: CASSEQRNQP. The complete CDR3 protein is CASSEQRNQPQHF.

Concerning this clone: The read terminates 3 residues before the CDR3 end, so the remaining end is supplied by the germline J gene. V gene TRBV18 combines with J gene TRBJ1-3; 11 nucleotides match TRBD1. This CDR3 is built from 16 residues. With 1 base clipped from V and 4 bases from J, the junction kept 3 bases outside the gene matches. Germline CDR1 reads KGHSH; CDR2 reads LQKENI. CDR3 loop: CASSPRDRGSGNTIYF. Incomplete CDR3 DNA: TGTGCCAGCTCACCACGGGACAGGGGGTCCGGAAACACC.

This clone was counted between two and nine times. The read is 3 residues too short to cover the CDR3 end, so that end is filled in from the germline J gene. The chain employs TRBV7-2 and TRBJ1-3; the match to TRBD1 covers 11 bases. In germline, CDR1 is SGHTA, CDR2 FQGNSA. This CDR3 spans 15 amino acids. The CDR3: CASSLAEGTGGTIYF. CDR3 DNA, as far as it was read: TGTGCCAGCAGCTTAGCGGAGGGGACAGGGGGTACC. Supplemented by reference TRBV7-2 and TRBJ1-3, the full variable domain reads GAGVSQSPSNKVTEKGKDVELRCDPISGHTALYWYRQSLGQGLEFLIYFQGNSAPDKSGLPSDRFSAERTGGSVSTLTIQRTQQEDSAVYLCASSLAEGTGGTIYFGEGSWLTVV.

This clone was seen only a few times. The sequence runs out 3 residues before the end of the CDR3; the remainder is reconstructed from the germline J gene. The J gene is TRBJ1-5, the V gene TRBV23-1, with D tentatively TRBD1 (6 bases). TRBV23-1 belongs to the ORF category, with a function that is uncertain. Trimming removed 5 bases at V and 1 base at J, with 12 bases between. This CDR3 is built from 15 residues. The DNA read from the CDR3 is TGCGCCAGCAGTTCCGGGACAAGAAGCAATCAGCCC. Translated, it gives CASSSGTRSNQP. The complete CDR3 protein is CASSSGTRSNQPQHF.

The sequenced part of the CDR3 DNA is TGTGCCAGCAGTGAAGCGGGCAGGGTACCCCACGAG. Translated: CASSEAGRVPHE. The full CDR3 protein reads CASSEAGRVPHEQYF. The rearrangement joins TRBV6-1 to TRBJ2-7; D is perhaps TRBD1 (5 bases). The read finishes 3 residues shy of the CDR3 end, and the germline J gene is used to complete it. The CDR3 has 15 residues. V lost 0 bases and J 5 bases, leaving 14 bases between the germline ends. Germline V gives CDR1 MNHNS, CDR2 SASEGT.

To note about this clone: The read comes to an end 3 residues before the CDR3 does, leaving the germline J gene to fill in the end. This sequence joins TRBV18 and TRBJ1-6; TRBD1 aligns across 8 bases. Per the germline V gene, CDR1 is KGHSH and CDR2 is LQKENI. The CDR3 sequence is 16 residues long. The J segment lost 9 bases and the V segment lost 1 base, leaving 8 bases of the junction unmatched. The DNA read from the CDR3 is TGTGCCAGCTCACCACGGCAGACAGGGGAGGGTTCACCC. It specifies CASSPRQTGEGSP. The whole CDR3 reads CASSPRQTGEGSPLHF.

This clone has just a few counts. The observed sequence ends 3 residues before the CDR3 terminus, with the missing tail filled in from the germline J gene. This chain joins TRBV30 and TRBJ1-1, with a tentative D call TRBD1 (6 bases). CDR1 GTSNPN and CDR2 SVGIG come from the germline V gene (reference sequence). Trimming took 8 bases from V and 6 from J, leaving 13 bases between them. The CDR3 length is 11 residues. Incomplete CDR3 DNA: TGTGCCGGGGGGGCAGCCCCTGAA. This translates into CAGGAAPE. The full CDR3 protein reads CAGGAAPEAFF.

This clone turned up a few times. With the read ending 3 residues before the CDR3 end, the germline J gene is used to fill in that end. V usage is TRBV19 and J usage is TRBJ1-2; D is perhaps TRBD1 (6 bases). The germline V and J ends were trimmed by 4 bases and 5 bases, with 23 bases remaining between them. CDR1 LNHDA and CDR2 SQIVND come from the germline V gene (reference sequence). CDR3 length: 17 residues. Incomplete CDR3 DNA: TGTGCCAGTAGTACTCATTTCCGAGGAGGGGGATCGTATGGC. Translation gives CASSTHFRGGGSYG. The full CDR3 sequence reads CASSTHFRGGGSYGYTF. The variable domain in full, with the rest retrieved from reference TRBV19 and TRBJ1-2, is DGGITQSPKYLFRKEGQNVTLSCEQNLNHDAMYWYRQDPGQGLRLIYYSQIVNDFQKGDIAEGYSVSREKKESFPLTVTSAQKNPTAFYLCASSTHFRGGGSYGYTFGSGTRLTVV.

This clone qualifies as medium-sized. The sequenced fragment ends 3 residues before the CDR3 boundary, so the rest is inferred from the germline J gene. The V gene is TRBV3-1 (or the pseudogene TRBV3-2), the J gene TRBJ1-1, with 7 bases identical to TRBD1. V lost 0 bases to trimming and J lost 5 bases; unmatched junction nucleotides: 3. The germline V gene has CDR1 LGHDT and CDR2 YNNKEL (reference sequence). The CDR3 extends over 14 amino acids. The sequenced part of the CDR3 DNA is TGTGCCAGCAGCCAAGACAGGGGGTTTACTGAA. Protein product: CASSQDRGFTE. In full, the CDR3 reads CASSQDRGFTEAFF.

By its share, this clone is medium-sized. The read finishes 3 residues shy of the CDR3 end, and the germline J gene is used to complete it. The V gene is TRBV5-4, the J gene TRBJ2-1; 8 positions agree with TRBD2. There are 16 residues in the CDR3. J lost 3 bases, V lost 1 base, and 6 bases had no gene match. CDR1 and CDR2 (germline): SGHNT, YYREEE (reference sequence). CDR3 amino acids: CASSLSSGRYYNEQFF. Partial CDR3 DNA: TGTGCCAGCAGCTTGTCGAGCGGGAGATACTACAATGAG.

This clone turned up a few times. The observed sequence ends 3 residues before the CDR3 terminus, with the missing tail filled in from the germline J gene. The chain links TRBV7-9 to TRBJ2-2; tentatively, D is TRBD1 (6 bases). Per germline, CDR1 SEHNR and CDR2 FQNEAQ (reference sequence). The V end was cut by 1 base, the J end by 8 bases, with 11 bases between. This CDR3 has 14 residues. CDR3 amino acids: CASSLEQGLGELFF. The CDR3 bases that were read are TGTGCCAGCAGCTTAGAACAGGGCCTTGGGGAG.

This clone was detected a few times. The read ends 3 residues before the CDR3 terminus; that terminus is restored from the germline J gene. The chain recombines TRBV30 with TRBJ1-2; D not resolved. CDR1 is GTSNPN and CDR2 is SVGIG in the germline V gene (reference sequence). Trimming took 2 bases from V and 1 from J, leaving 5 bases between them. The CDR3 consists of 12 residues. CDR3 DNA (partial): TGTGCCTGGAGTCGGGGTAACTATGGC. Protein sequence: CAWSRGNYG. The whole CDR3 sequence is CAWSRGNYGYTF.

This clone showed up just a few times. The read is 3 residues too short to cover the CDR3 end, so that end is filled in from the germline J gene. The chain recombines TRBV19 with TRBJ1-1; D might be TRBD1 (5 bases). The germline CDR1 and CDR2 sequences are LNHDA and SQIVND (reference sequence). This CDR3 is built from 12 residues. Trimming left V 4 bases short and J 7 bases short, with 10 bases between. CDR3 amino acids: CASSTGGFEAFF. The sequenced part of the CDR3 DNA is TGTGCCAGTAGTACCGGGGGTTTTGAA.

This clone was seen a few times. The observed sequence ends 3 residues before the CDR3 terminus, with the missing tail filled in from the germline J gene. The chain combines TRBV6-1 with TRBJ1-1; perhaps TRBD1 as D (5 bases). The V gene lost 3 bases and the J gene lost 1 base, with 12 bases spanning the gap. This CDR3 spans 15 amino acids. Germline lookup yields CDR1 MNHNS and CDR2 SASEGT. The CDR3 loop reads CASSDGGTGNTEAFF. The CDR3 DNA, read in part, is TGTGCCAGCAGTGATGGGGGGACGGGGAACACTGAA.

Details on this clone: The read terminates 3 residues before the CDR3 end, so the remaining end is supplied by the germline J gene. The chain couples TRBV20-1 to TRBJ2-1; 10 nucleotides match TRBD2. The V and J ends lost 0 bases and 0 bases, in that order; junction bases with no gene match: 5. There are 17 residues in the CDR3. The germline CDR1 and CDR2 sequences are DFQATT and SNEGSKA (reference sequence). The sequenced part of the CDR3 DNA is TGCAGTGCTAGAGACACTAGCGGGACTAGCTCCTACAATGAG. Protein product: CSARDTSGTSSYNE. The entire CDR3 sequence reads CSARDTSGTSSYNEQFF.

This CDR3 reads CASSPKREALTYNEQFF. CDR3 DNA (partial): TGTGCCAGCTCACCAAAGCGGGAAGCCTTGACCTACAATGAG. This chain uses TRBV18 with TRBJ2-1; the match to TRBD2 covers 7 bases. The read ends 3 residues early relative to the CDR3; the germline J gene fills the gap. Germline CDR1 and CDR2: KGHSH and LQKENI. The CDR3 covers 17 residues. The trim removed 2 bases at V and 2 bases at J, leaving 9 bases unmatched.

With respect to this clone: The read falls 3 residues short of the CDR3 end, and the missing part is taken from the germline J gene. The chain is built from TRBV19 and TRBJ2-3; D is ambiguous. Trimming pared 3 bases from V and 4 bases from J, leaving 11 bases between. This CDR3 contains 14 residues. In germline, CDR1 is LNHDA, CDR2 SQIVND (reference sequence). The CDR3 spells CASSIDIWADTQYF. Partial CDR3 DNA: TGTGCCAGTAGTATCGACATATGGGCAGATACG. Looking up the rest from reference TRBV19 and TRBJ2-3 gives the full variable domain: DGGITQSPKYLFRKEGQNVTLSCEQNLNHDAMYWYRQDPGQGLRLIYYSQIVNDFQKGDIAEGYSVSREKKESFPLTVTSAQKNPTAFYLCASSIDIWADTQYFGPGTRLTVL.

By its share, this clone is medium-sized (0.01 to 0.1%). The part of the CDR3 DNA that was read is TGTGCCAGCAGTTTCGGGTTTACTGGAAACACC. Its protein product is CASSFGFTGNT. The whole CDR3 reads CASSFGFTGNTIYF. This chain joins TRBV2 and TRBJ1-3; the D is unclear. The CDR3 end is not reached by the read, which stops 3 residues before it; the germline J gene fills it in. Germline V lookup: CDR1 SNHLY, CDR2 FYNNEI. CDR3 length equals 14 residues. Trimming cost V 5 bases and J 2 bases, with 10 bases left between them.

In this sample, this clone turned up a few times. Coverage ceases 3 residues before the CDR3 finishes, and the germline J gene fills in the end. This rearrangement joins TRBV7-6 to TRBJ1-1; 9 nucleotides align to TRBD1. The junction had 1 base not matched to a gene; V was cut back by 1 base and J by 4 bases. Germline V gives CDR1 SGHVS, CDR2 FNYEAQ. The CDR3 spans 14 residues. The DNA read from the CDR3 is TGTGCCAGCAGCTTAGAGACAGGGGGCACTGAA. This sequence encodes CASSLETGGTE. The entire CDR3 protein reads CASSLETGGTEAFF.

There are a few counts of this clone. The read finishes 3 residues shy of the CDR3 end, and the germline J gene is used to complete it. The chain joins TRBV7-2 to TRBJ2-1; 8 bases align to TRBD2. The CDR3 totals 15 residues. The germline V gene has CDR1 SGHTA and CDR2 FQGNSA. The V gene end was trimmed by 4 bases and the J gene end by 6 bases; junction bases not matched to a gene: 8. This chain's CDR3 is CASSSGGAWVNEQFF. CDR3 DNA (partial): TGTGCCAGCAGCTCCGGGGGGGCCTGGGTCAATGAG.

The part of the CDR3 DNA that was read is TGTGCCTGGAGGATAGAGGGGTACAATGAG. Translation: CAWRIEGYNE. The whole CDR3 protein reads CAWRIEGYNEQFF. V is TRBV30 and J is TRBJ2-1, with D perhaps matching TRBD1 or TRBD2 (5 bases each). The read is 3 residues too short to cover the CDR3 end, so that end is filled in from the germline J gene. Trimming removed 3 bases from V and 4 bases from J, with 10 bases in between. The CDR3 runs 13 residues. Germline V gives CDR1 GTSNPN, CDR2 SVGIG (reference sequence).

Judged by abundance, this clone is medium-sized. The read stops 3 residues short of the end of the CDR3; the missing end is completed from the germline J gene. This chain uses TRBV5-1 with TRBJ2-6; a possible D gene is TRBD1 (6 bases). V was pared by 0 bases and J by 0 bases, with 7 bases between. Germline assignment: CDR1 SGHRS and CDR2 YFSETQ. The CDR3 length is 16 residues. CDR3 in amino acids: CASSLAQGSGANVLTF. The DNA read from the CDR3 is TGCGCCAGCAGCTTGGCACAGGGCTCTGGGGCCAACGTC.

By frequency in the sample, this clone is large. The missing CDR3 end, 3 residues past where the read stops, is filled in from the germline J gene. V usage is TRBV18 and J usage is TRBJ1-1, with TRBD1 identical over 10 bases. The CDR3 extends over 11 amino acids. Germline V gene sequence: CDR1 KGHSH, CDR2 LQKENI. The chain's CDR3 is CASSPGQGAFF. CDR3 DNA, as far as it was read: TGTGCCAGCTCACCGGGACAGGGG.

This clone qualifies as medium-sized. The read finishes 3 residues shy of the CDR3 end, and the germline J gene is used to complete it. V and J are TRBV20-1 and TRBJ2-7, with TRBD1 identical over 8 bases. The length of the CDR3 is 15 residues. V was clipped by 6 bases and J by 2 bases; unmatched bases: 12. CDR1 is DFQATT, CDR2 SNEGSKA, per germline (reference sequence). The CDR3 DNA, read in part, is TGCAGTGCCCAACCCCCACGGGGACAGGCCTACGAG. It encodes CSAQPPRGQAYE. The complete CDR3 sequence is CSAQPPRGQAYEQYF.

Judged by abundance, this clone is medium-sized. The read gets to within 3 residues of the CDR3 end, and the germline J gene fills in the rest. The gene calls are TRBV20-1 and TRBJ2-4, with D tentatively TRBD2 (5 bases). The CDR3 is 16 amino acids. V was trimmed by 4 bases and J by 3 bases, leaving 19 bases between them. Germline V gives CDR1 DFQATT, CDR2 SNEGSKA (reference sequence). CDR3: CSATKFLELGKNIQYF. The CDR3 bases that were read are TGCAGTGCTACCAAATTCTTAGAACTAGGCAAAAACATT.

The sample holds a few counts of this clone. Sequencing ends 3 residues short of the CDR3 end; the germline J gene provides the rest. The rearrangement uses TRBV6-1 and TRBJ2-1, with unresolved D. Germline V gene sequence: CDR1 MNHNS, CDR2 SASEGT. The CDR3 length is 12 residues. V shed 2 bases and J shed 6 bases, with 5 bases lying between them. The sequenced part of the CDR3 DNA is TGTGCCAGCAGTGAAAGAGGCAATGAG. This sequence encodes CASSERGNE. The CDR3 reads in full as CASSERGNEQFF.